This note documents a single T cell receptor (beta chain) sequence. Its antigen is still unknown. These data belong to a study of Ad26.COV2.S vaccination and SARS-CoV-2 variants. Study details: The trial was COV1001 and the donor's arm was Ad26.COV2.S. Ad26.COV2.S was injected intramuscularly once or twice, 56 days apart.

The CDR3 loop spans 15 amino acids. In germline, CDR1 is SGHRS, CDR2 YFSETQ. Trimming left V 4 bases short and J 5 bases short, with 18 bases between. Produced via immunoSEQ multiplex PCR; TCRdb's table is partial and in-frame only. Here the sample spans about 400,000 clones, about 89% being singletons. General study results and limits: Greater spike-specific TCR breadth was seen in vaccine recipients than in placebo recipients. For non-spike TCRs, breadth in vaccine recipients resembled that in placebo recipients.

The sample's treatment: over 15 received Ad26.COV2.S at low or high dose, single or two shots; five or six received placebo; per-sample allocation not given. Specimen acquisition occurred on day 63 following the initial vaccine or placebo injection. This sequence originates from a person aged 18 to 59 who received the Ad26.COV2.S COVID-19 vaccine or a placebo. The chain has TRBV5-1 and TRBJ2-5; D possibly corresponds to TRBD1 (7 bases). The sequencing used peripheral blood, collected in a trial of Ad26.COV2.S vaccine versus placebo. The CDR3 DNA reads TGCGCCAGCAGCAGCGGAGGGGGCGCGGGGGAGACCCAGTACTTC. Protein sequence: CASSSGGGAGETQYF.